What follows is one T cell receptor (beta chain) and its context. Libraries were prepared by immunoSEQ multiplex PCR; TCRdb keeps only in-frame clonotypes and omits some of them. The table lists 57,000 or so clones, roughly 87% of them singletons. The data belong to a study of T cell changes during pregnancy in multiple sclerosis. The CDR3 loop spans 13 amino acids. Germline V gives CDR1 SGHVS, CDR2 FQNEAQ. With 3 bases removed from V and 1 base from J, the gap between germline ends came to 6 bases. The starting material was peripheral blood, obtained in the third trimester of pregnancy. This sequence joins TRBV7-8 and TRBJ1-1; D not certain. This clonotype originated in a female donor in good health, enrolled as a control in a pregnancy study. CDR3 in DNA: TGTGCCAGCAGCTTGAGCGGGAACACTGAAGCTTTCTTT. It yields the protein CASSLSGNTEAFF.